Listed below are T cell receptor beta chains from one sample, sequenced in a study of blood T cell repertoires in COVID-19. The method was immunoSEQ multiplex PCR; TCRdb's version includes in-frame clones alone and lacks a portion of them. This sample has tens of thousands of clones, with approximately 86% found just once. The sequencing input was peripheral blood. The receptor set was obtained from a human donor in a cohort sampled during active COVID-19. The donor label of this sample is uncertain. CDR3s include the opening cysteine and the closing phenylalanine or tryptophan. Fields, in order: V gene, D gene, J gene, clone size, CDR3 protein, CDR3 DNA. A D gene is named only where the DNA matches it firmly. Only some rows state a clone size, as once, few, many or a class for expanded clones.

>TRBV28|NA|TRBJ2-4|NA
CASSLLRGPSWQGIQYF
TGTGCCAGCAGTTTGCTCAGGGGCCCGAGCTGGCAGGGCATTCAGTACTTC
>TRBV4-2|TRBD1|TRBJ2-1|NA
CASSADRDNEQFF
TGTGCCAGCAGCGCAGACAGGGACAATGAGCAGTTCTTC
>TRBV6-5|TRBD2|TRBJ2-7|NA
CASLKREGIYEQYF
TGTGCCAGCCTAAAGCGGGAGGGAATCTACGAGCAGTACTTC
>TRBV11-1|NA|TRBJ2-2|NA
CASSPGRSGELFF
TGTGCCAGCAGTCCAGGGCGATCGGGGGAGCTGTTTTTT
>TRBV5-1|TRBD2|TRBJ2-1|NA
CASSFGGRGYNEQFF
TGCGCCAGCAGCTTTGGCGGGAGGGGCTACAATGAGCAGTTCTTC
>TRBV3-1/TRBV3-2|TRBD1|TRBJ1-3|NA
CASSQHAGTGSGNTIYF
TGTGCCAGCAGCCAACACGCCGGGACAGGGTCTGGAAACACCATATATTTT
>TRBV11-3|TRBD2|TRBJ2-2|few
CASSSSGNLNTGELFF
TGTGCCAGCAGCTCTAGCGGGAACCTCAACACCGGGGAGCTGTTTTTT
>TRBV6-4|NA|TRBJ1-1|NA
CASRRTGNTEAFF
TGTGCCAGCAGACGCACAGGGAACACTGAAGCTTTCTTT
>TRBV24-1|NA|TRBJ2-1|NA
CATSDQGQYNEQFF
TGTGCCACCAGTGACCAGGGACAATACAATGAGCAGTTCTTC
>TRBV4-1|TRBD1|TRBJ2-7|NA
CASSLAVQGPYEQYF
TGCGCCAGCAGCCTTGCTGTACAGGGGCCCTACGAGCAGTACTTC
>TRBV9|NA|TRBJ2-3|once
CASSLYRNLETQYF
TGTGCCAGCAGCCTCTACAGAAACTTAGAAACGCAGTATTTT
>TRBV30|NA|TRBJ1-3|NA
CAWKLGYSGNTIYF
TGTGCCTGGAAACTCGGTTACTCTGGAAACACCATATATTTT
>TRBV19|TRBD2|TRBJ2-3|NA
CASSLRGRTDTQYF
TGTGCCAGTAGCCTACGCGGGAGAACAGATACGCAGTATTTT
>TRBV19|TRBD1|TRBJ1-5|NA
CASSTRPTGVWGYSNQPQHF
TGTGCCAGTAGTACCCGTCCCACAGGGGTGTGGGGATATAGCAATCAGCCCCAGCATTTT
>TRBV19|NA|TRBJ1-5|NA
CASSIPTGRGNQPQHF
TGTGCCAGTAGTATCCCAACAGGGCGAGGCAATCAGCCCCAGCATTTT
>TRBV27|NA|TRBJ1-2|NA
CASSPRTGLNYGYTF
TGTGCCAGCAGTCCCCGGACGGGACTGAACTATGGCTACACCTTC
>TRBV6-1|NA|TRBJ1-3|once
CASSERGNGNTIYF
TGTGCCAGCAGTGAAAGGGGTAATGGAAACACCATATATTTT
>TRBV2|TRBD1|TRBJ2-6|NA
CASRLDRAGANVLTF
TGTGCCAGCAGGTTGGACAGGGCCGGGGCCAACGTCCTGACTTTC
>TRBV11-2|TRBD2|TRBJ2-5|NA
CASSPQRTSGSTQTQYF
TGTGCCAGCAGCCCCCAGCGGACTAGCGGGAGTACGCAGACCCAGTACTTC
>TRBV7-9|TRBD1|TRBJ2-1|NA
CASSPDTRTGGQFF
TGTGCCAGCAGCCCAGATACAAGGACAGGTGGGCAGTTCTTC
>TRBV5-1|NA|TRBJ2-2|few
CASSFDRVSNTGELFF
TGCGCCAGCAGCTTTGATCGAGTTTCCAACACCGGGGAGCTGTTTTTT
>TRBV30|TRBD2|TRBJ2-1|few
CAWSAIAGSSYNEQFF
TGTGCCTGGAGTGCGATAGCGGGAAGCTCCTACAATGAGCAGTTCTTC
>TRBV9|NA|TRBJ2-1|NA
CASSVGLGGFSEQFF
TGTGCCAGCAGCGTCGGGCTAGGGGGATTCTCTGAGCAGTTCTTC
>TRBV30|TRBD1|TRBJ2-7|NA
CAWSVGQGADEQYF
TGTGCCTGGAGTGTTGGGCAGGGGGCGGACGAGCAGTACTTC
>TRBV11-2|NA|TRBJ2-7|NA
CASSFGVSSIEQYF
TGTGCCAGCAGCTTCGGGGTCTCGTCCATCGAGCAGTACTTC
>TRBV30|NA|TRBJ1-5|NA
CAWSESGTKPQHF
TGTGCCTGGAGTGAGTCCGGGACTAAGCCCCAGCATTTT
>TRBV28|NA|TRBJ2-5|NA
CASSSRDFQETQYF
TGTGCCAGCAGTTCCCGGGACTTCCAAGAGACCCAGTACTTC
>TRBV18|TRBD2|TRBJ2-7|NA
CASSPPEAGVSHEQYF
TGTGCCAGCTCACCACCGGAAGCGGGAGTGTCGCACGAGCAGTACTTC
>TRBV10-3|TRBD2|TRBJ2-5|NA
CAISEGVLAGPETQYF
TGTGCCATCAGTGAGGGGGTACTAGCGGGACCGGAGACCCAGTACTTC